This T cell receptor beta chain is drawn from a study of Ad26.COV2.S vaccination and SARS-CoV-2 variants (dated by TCRdb to about 2021). With regard to the full study: Vaccine-arm donors came from COV1001, a multicentre, randomized, double-blind, placebo-controlled phase I-IIa trial of Ad26.COV2.S in healthy adults. The specificity and breadth of SARS-CoV-2-reactive T cell receptors after Ad26.COV2.S vaccination were assessed by TCRbeta repertoire sequencing. Trial participants were randomized into five groups of five, in which low-dose or high-dose Ad26.COV2.S was given once or twice, or placebo was given on both occasions. Ad26.COV2.S was given intramuscularly at 5x10^10 or 1x10^11 viral particles, as a single shot or as two shots 56 days apart. Throughout the experiments and outcome assessment, investigators stayed blinded to trial group allocation. The TCR-sequenced set comprised approximately 32 samples: some 20 Ad26.COV2.S vaccine recipients, 5 placebo recipients and 8 SARS-CoV-2 convalescent individuals. The paper as a whole reports these results and caveats: The authors noted that the TCR breadth and depth analyses may have underestimated total T cell responses. The study was not powered to compare responses between vaccine doses or regimens. Compared with placebo recipients, Ad26.COV2.S recipients showed higher spike-specific TCR breadth (P = 0.0014). Substantial breadth of spike-specific CD8+ and CD4+ T cell responses was reported after vaccination. Non-spike TCR breadth was comparable between vaccine and placebo recipients, consistent with the vaccine containing only spike.

Interpreted using the paper, the treatment or condition label stands for: about 20 received Ad26.COV2.S at low or high dose, single or two shots; 5 received placebo; per-sample allocation not given. Repertoires of vaccine and placebo recipients were sequenced from samples taken on day 63 after the first injection. Cohort 1b enrolled 20 to 30 adults aged 18-55 years at a single site in Boston, USA, between 29 July and 7 August 2020. Ad26.COV2.S was a replication-incompetent adenovirus type 26 vector expressing a prefusion-stabilized SARS-CoV-2 spike protein from the original Wuhan strain. The CDR3 spans 15 residues, from the cysteine through the phenylalanine. Just the 45-base CDR3 DNA is kept, in frame starting at base 1. The CDR1 and CDR2 encoded by the germline V gene are MDHEN and SYDVKM. The junction carries 16 bases between V and J, which are trimmed by 7 bases and 6 bases respectively. About this clone itself: Its recognized antigen is unknown. No qualities accompany the bases; no much larger clone lies one base away.

TCRbeta CDR3 regions were sequenced with the immunoSEQ Assay. After extraction, genomic DNA underwent amplification by bias-controlled multiplex PCR, followed by high-throughput sequencing. In the original analysis: To quantify the absolute abundance of every unique TCRbeta CDR3 region, sequences were collapsed and filtered. T cell fraction was estimated by normalizing TCRbeta template counts to usable DNA, with usable DNA measured through amplification of reference genes found in all nucleated cells. Repertoire TCRs were annotated as SARS-CoV-2-specific by exact matching of V gene, CDR3 amino acid sequence and J gene to a known reactive TCR set. The reference SARS-CoV-2 TCR set came from MIRA and was filtered for enrichment in COVID-19-positive ImmuneCODE repertoires, removing public or cross-reactive TCRs. Using the MIRA antigens, annotated TCRs were further analysed by specific ORF or by position within an ORF. Breadth was defined as the number of annotated unique rearrangements divided by the total number of unique productive rearrangements, and depth was defined as the summed frequency of the annotated unique rearrangements. Group comparisons of TCR breadth used two-sided Wilcoxon rank-sum tests. TCRdb took over this immuneACCESS table, retaining in-frame rearrangements with V and J assigned. Such tables are incomplete; in checked studies, under half of the missing clones stem from an unresolved V gene, and the remainder is unexplained. The DNA gave D and trimming, while V, J and clone size come from that table. Within this sample are 300,000 to 350,000 clones, with about 88% of them counted one time only. The top ten clonotypes cover about 11% of the sample.

The sequence was collected from a person between 18 and 65 years old who received the Ad26.COV2.S COVID-19 vaccine or a placebo. The sequencing here drew on peripheral blood, taken in a trial of Ad26.COV2.S vaccine versus placebo. This chain joins TRBV28 to TRBJ1-6; the D region possibly corresponds to TRBD1 (6 bases align). The DNA reads as follows: TGTGCCAGCACCCTAAGACAGGACGGTAATTCACCCCTCCACTTT. Its amino acids are CASTLRQDGNSPLHF.